This T cell receptor beta chain stems from a study of T cell responses to AZD1222 COVID-19 vaccine. Germline V lookup: CDR1 SGHNT, CDR2 YYREEE (reference sequence). This CDR3 is built from 16 residues. The junction had 9 bases not matched to a gene; V was cut back by 2 bases and J by 4 bases. Data came from immunoSEQ multiplex PCR; TCRdb stores just in-frame clones and leaves some out. The sample records around 150,000 clones, about 89% being singletons. The V and J genes are TRBV5-4 and TRBJ2-1; TRBD2 agrees at 7 bases. The origin of this receptor is an adult who received the MenACWY meningococcal vaccine as a control. This material consisted of peripheral blood, taken 28 days after the second dose of the MenACWY control vaccine. The CDR3 is CASSFGGSEPYNEQFF. The CDR3 DNA reads TGTGCCAGCAGCTTCGGCGGGAGTGAACCGTACAATGAGCAGTTCTTC.